Listed here are 20 T cell receptor beta chains from one sample, sequenced in a study of blood T cell repertoires in COVID-19. Clones were sequenced by immunoSEQ multiplex PCR, and TCRdb holds only the in-frame ones, with some missing. The repertoire holds approximately 460,000 clones, with 89% as singletons. Sequenced input: peripheral blood. The receptors originated from a man aged 18 to 35 with COVID-19, enrolled during active disease.

In this sample, this clone turned up once. The J gene is TRBJ2-3, the V gene TRBV5-5; D unclear. CDR1 SGHKS and CDR2 YYEKEE come from the germline V gene (reference sequence). This CDR3 is 16 amino acids long. V was shortened by 2 bases and J by 0 bases, with 13 bases between the two germline ends. CDR3 region: CASSFLGETSTDTQYF. The DNA for the CDR3 is TGTGCCAGCAGCTTCCTAGGCGAGACTAGCACAGATACGCAGTATTTT.

The table lists this clone with a count of one. The chain couples TRBV6-1 to TRBJ1-1; 7 bases agree with TRBD1. CDR3 length equals 13 residues. The germline gives CDR1 MNHNS, CDR2 SASEGT. The trim removed 3 bases at V and 7 bases at J, leaving 5 bases unmatched. The CDR3 is CASSDGQGVEAFF. The CDR3 nucleotides read TGTGCCAGCAGTGATGGGCAGGGGGTTGAAGCTTTCTTT.

The chain combines TRBV2 with TRBJ1-2, with TRBD1 matching over 7 bases. CDR3 length: 11 residues. The V segment lost 8 bases and the J segment 4 bases; nucleotides outside the gene matches: 1. CDR1 and CDR2 from the germline V gene are SNHLY and FYNNEI. CDR3 loop: CASGQVYGYTF. CDR3 DNA sequence: TGTGCCAGCGGACAGGTCTATGGCTACACCTTC.

The chain joins TRBV2 to TRBJ2-5, with 13 bases that match TRBD2. Per the germline V gene, CDR1 is SNHLY and CDR2 is FYNNEI. Unmatched junction bases numbered 4, after V lost 2 bases and J lost 4 bases. CDR3 size: 16 residues. The CDR3 nucleotides are TGTGCCAGCAGTGAAACTAGCGGGAGGGCGAGAGAGACCCAGTACTTC. Translation: CASSETSGRARETQYF.

CDR3 residues: CASSLAEGLRRDNEQFF. The CDR3 region has the DNA TGTGCCAGCAGCTTGGCCGAGGGACTCCGAAGGGACAATGAGCAGTTCTTC. The chain combines TRBV5-5 with TRBJ2-1; D possibly corresponds to TRBD2 (6 bases). Germline V CDR1 and CDR2: SGHKS, YYEKEE (reference sequence). Trimming left V 0 bases short and J 5 bases short, with 18 bases between. The CDR3 runs to 17 residues. Combining the CDR3 with reference TRBV5-5 and TRBJ2-1 gives the whole variable domain DAGVTQSPTHLIKTRGQQVTLRCSPISGHKSVSWYQQVLGQGPQFIFQYYEKEERGRGNFPDRFSARQFPNYSSELNVNALLLGDSALYLCASSLAEGLRRDNEQFFGPGTRLTVL.

The genes are TRBV19 and TRBJ2-2; TRBD1 aligns across 7 bases. The germline V gene has CDR1 LNHDA and CDR2 SQIVND (reference sequence). There are 16 residues in the CDR3. V lost 3 bases to trimming and J lost 4 bases; unmatched junction nucleotides: 8. CDR3 amino acids: CASSMGQRPSTGELFF. The CDR3 bases are TGTGCCAGTAGTATGGGACAGCGGCCTTCCACCGGGGAGCTGTTTTTT.

The CDR3 region has the DNA TGTGCCAGCAGAACATCTCCGGGGACTTGGGGAAACACCATATATTTT. Translation: CASRTSPGTWGNTIYF. The chain combines TRBV2 with TRBJ1-3, with D perhaps TRBD1 (5 bases). The CDR3 has 16 amino acids. Trimming left V 6 bases short and J 4 bases short, with 19 bases between. CDR1 and CDR2 from the germline V gene are SNHLY and FYNNEI. Together with reference TRBV2 and TRBJ1-3, the CDR3 gives the full variable domain: EPEVTQTPSHQVTQMGQEVILRCVPISNHLYFYWYRQILGQKVEFLVSFYNNEISEKSEIFDDQFSVERPDGSNFTLKIRSTKLEDSAMYFCASRTSPGTWGNTIYFGEGSWLTVV.

The V call is TRBV5-1, the J call TRBJ2-3, with 7 positions matching TRBD2. The CDR3 totals 16 residues. The junction had 9 bases not matched to a gene; V was cut back by 4 bases and J by 1 base. The V gene's germline CDR1 is SGHRS and CDR2 YFSETQ. CDR3 sequence: CASSVVAGVGTDTQYF. The CDR3 region has the DNA TGCGCCAGCAGCGTCGTGGCGGGAGTGGGCACAGATACGCAGTATTTT.

The V gene is TRBV6-2 or TRBV6-3, the J gene TRBJ2-1; 12 nucleotides line up with TRBD2. J gave up 8 bases and V 4 bases, and 6 bases lay outside the gene matches. Per germline, CDR1 MNHEY and CDR2 SVGEGT. This CDR3 contains 15 residues. CDR3 region: CASSSTSGSLDEQFF. The DNA for the CDR3 is TGTGCCAGCAGTTCGACTAGCGGGAGTTTGGATGAGCAGTTCTTC.

The chain recombines TRBV19 with TRBJ2-3; 7 nucleotides line up with TRBD1. After removal of 4 bases from V and 4 bases from J, the junction contained 8 bases not matched to a gene. The CDR3 is 15 amino acids. The germline V gene has CDR1 LNHDA and CDR2 SQIVND (reference sequence). The chain's CDR3 is CASSTGQPGSDTQYF. The CDR3 DNA reads as TGTGCCAGTAGTACGGGACAGCCGGGCTCAGATACGCAGTATTTT.

V gene TRBV19 combines with J gene TRBJ1-1, with 10 positions matching TRBD1. Germline-derived CDR1 and CDR2 are LNHDA and SQIVND (reference sequence). The CDR3 runs 14 residues. The J segment lost 6 bases and the V segment lost 3 bases, leaving 4 bases of the junction unmatched. The CDR3 DNA sequence: TGTGCCAGTAGTATCGACAGGGGGCCTGCTGAAGCTTTCTTT. Protein: CASSIDRGPAEAFF.

The chain links TRBV19 to TRBJ1-3; possibly TRBD1 for D (6 bases). V shed 5 bases and J shed 2 bases, with 13 bases lying between them. The CDR3 totals 15 residues. Germline assignment: CDR1 LNHDA and CDR2 SQIVND (reference sequence). CDR3 loop: CASSATPGAGNTIYF. DNA of the CDR3: TGTGCCAGTAGTGCAACTCCAGGGGCTGGAAACACCATATATTTT.

This chain uses TRBV19 with TRBJ2-1; 7 bases line up with TRBD1. CDR1 is LNHDA and CDR2 is SQIVND in the germline V gene (reference sequence). V shed 7 bases, J shed 3 bases, and the junction held 12 bases outside the gene matches. The CDR3 extends over 16 amino acids. This CDR3 reads CASNNDRVNRYNEQFF. The CDR3 DNA reads TGTGCCAGTAATAACGACAGGGTCAACCGCTACAATGAGCAGTTCTTC.

The chain combines TRBV5-1 with TRBJ2-5; 7 positions match TRBD2. Germline-derived CDR1 and CDR2 are SGHRS and YFSETQ. The junction had 9 bases not matched to a gene; V was cut back by 2 bases and J by 2 bases. There are 16 residues in the CDR3. As DNA, the CDR3 is TGCGCCAGCAGCTTTGGGGGAGGGCTTTATCAAGAGACCCAGTACTTC. Amino acid sequence: CASSFGGGLYQETQYF.

Comment on this clone: Other DNA variants within this sample encode the same CDR3. This chain joins TRBV7-2 and TRBJ1-1; the match to TRBD1 covers 9 bases. The V and J ends lost 3 bases and 2 bases, in that order; junction bases with no gene match: 1. CDR1 is SGHTA and CDR2 is FQGNSA in the germline V gene. The CDR3 runs 14 residues. The CDR3 DNA reads as TGTGCCAGCAGCTTGGACAGGGGTAACACTGAAGCTTTCTTT. Protein: CASSLDRGNTEAFF.

This clone was detected once. This sequence joins TRBV19 and TRBJ2-2; 9 positions agree with TRBD2. Germline-derived CDR1 and CDR2 are LNHDA and SQIVND (reference sequence). The CDR3 runs 16 residues. With 7 bases clipped from V and 0 bases from J, the junction kept 6 bases outside the gene matches. The CDR3 region is CASKGSGRTNTGELFF. In DNA form, the CDR3 reads TGTGCCAGTAAGGGGAGCGGGAGGACGAACACCGGGGAGCTGTTTTTT.

The CDR3 region is CASSEISAGLAGGGRSGANVLTF. DNA for the CDR3: TGTGCCAGCAGTGAAATCTCCGCCGGGCTAGCGGGAGGGGGGAGGTCTGGGGCCAACGTCCTGACTTTC. This rearrangement joins TRBV2 to TRBJ2-6, with 12 bases fitting TRBD2. The length of the CDR3 is 23 residues. Germline CDR1 is SNHLY and CDR2 is FYNNEI. V lost 2 bases to trimming and J lost 1 base; unmatched junction nucleotides: 18.

This clone was found a few times. The chain is built from TRBV27 and TRBJ2-2, with D possibly being TRBD1 (6 bases). The CDR3 length is 15 residues. Germline lookup yields CDR1 MNHEY and CDR2 SMNVEV (reference sequence). V shed 2 bases and J shed 4 bases, with 11 bases lying between them. CDR3 sequence reads: CASSLGDTLTGELFF. The CDR3 bases are TGTGCCAGCAGTTTAGGGGACACCCTCACCGGGGAGCTGTTTTTT.

This rearrangement joins TRBV29-1 to TRBJ2-1; D perhaps matches TRBD2 (5 bases). The CDR3 consists of 13 residues. Looked up from germline, CDR1 is SQVTM and CDR2 is ANQGSEA. Trimming left V 7 bases short and J 4 bases short, with 14 bases between. CDR3 amino acids: CSARPDFYNEQFF. In DNA, the CDR3 is TGCAGCGCCCGTCCGGACTTTTACAATGAGCAGTTCTTC.

The CDR3, as DNA: TGTGCCAGTAGCCCCGGGACTGGGGTGCGATACGAGCAGTACTTC. Translated: CASSPGTGVRYEQYF. The chain is built from TRBV19 and TRBJ2-7; possibly TRBD2 for D (6 bases). Trimming left V 6 bases short and J 4 bases short, with 19 bases between. This CDR3 has 15 amino acids. Germline assignment: CDR1 LNHDA and CDR2 SQIVND (reference sequence).